This T cell receptor (beta chain) is from a study of tumor and adjacent non-tumor tissue in lung cancer. On the study more broadly: Around 4.5 million productive TCRbeta reads were obtained per sample on average.

This CDR3 contains 15 residues. Germline CDR1 SGHAT, CDR2 FQNNGV. TCRbeta libraries were built with three rounds of nested PCR, modified from ARM-PCR. One entry per CDR3 protein, called by TCRdb with MiXCR from the multiplex PCR reads. The sample holds approximately 75,000 distinct CDR3 sequences, over 70% seen once. The template was RNA from unsorted bulk tissue. Findings and limits, study-wide: Significantly higher TCR diversity was found in tumor than normal lung.

As regards this clonotype: What it binds is not known. The junction shows a germline mismatch at one end, possibly a read error.

The material sequenced was lung tumor tissue. The chain has TRBV11-2 and TRBJ1-3, with 7 bases that match TRBD1. This clonotype was sampled from a woman aged 50 to 60 with non-small cell lung cancer. The CDR3 loop reads CASCLGRRQGDTIYF. In DNA form, the CDR3 reads TGTGCCAGCTGCTTAGGTCGGAGACAGGGAGACACCATATATTTT.